This TCR beta chain was observed in a study of T cell responses to AZD1222 COVID-19 vaccine. The protocol was immunoSEQ multiplex PCR, while the TCRdb copy is restricted to in-frame clones and leaves out a portion. The sample has 140,000 to 150,000 clones, approximately 89% seen once; the top ten hold less than 5.5%. The germline gives CDR1 SGHAT, CDR2 FQNNGV. The CDR3 contains 12 residues. The V gene lost 5 bases and the J gene lost 5 bases, with 9 bases spanning the gap. Study conclusions and caveats: Among those given AZD1222, only six were seropositive at baseline. Across spike, vaccine-associated CD4 TCRs were found, dominant at 160-218 and 743-854. Repertoires were collected only later (after the peak T cell response had occurred). Two AZD1222 administrations were followed by greater Spike-specific TCR breadth and depth.

With regard to this clone: Its antigen is not identified.

The TCR was taken from an adult in good health. This specimen was peripheral blood, taken on day 0 of AZD1222 vaccination. The genes are TRBV11-2 and TRBJ2-5; perhaps TRBD2 as D (5 bases). The CDR3 nucleotides read TGTGCCAGCAGCCAGGAGGTGGAGACCCAGTACTTC. Amino acids: CASSQEVETQYF. Full variable domain (missing parts from reference TRBV11-2 and TRBJ2-5): EAGVAQSPRYKIIEKRQSVAFWCNPISGHATLYWYQQILGQGPKLLIQFQNNGVVDDSQLPKDRFSAERLKGVDSTLKIQPAKLEDSAVYLCASSQEVETQYFGPGTRLLVL.